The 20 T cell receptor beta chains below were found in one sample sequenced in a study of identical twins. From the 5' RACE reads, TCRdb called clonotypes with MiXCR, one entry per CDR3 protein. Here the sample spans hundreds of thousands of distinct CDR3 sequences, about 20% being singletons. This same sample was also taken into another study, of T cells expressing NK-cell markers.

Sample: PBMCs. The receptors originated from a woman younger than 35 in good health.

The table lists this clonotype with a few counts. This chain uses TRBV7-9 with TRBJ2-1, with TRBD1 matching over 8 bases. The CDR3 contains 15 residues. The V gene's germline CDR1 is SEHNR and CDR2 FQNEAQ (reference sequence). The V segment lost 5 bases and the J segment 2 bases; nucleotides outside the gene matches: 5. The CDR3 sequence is CASSPGQGTYNEQFF. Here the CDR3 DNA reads TGTGCCAGCAGCCCTGGACAGGGTACCTACAATGAGCAGTTCTTC. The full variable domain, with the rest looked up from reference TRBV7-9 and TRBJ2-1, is DTGVSQNPRHKITKRGQNVTFRCDPISEHNRLYWYRQTLGQGPEFLTYFQNEAQLEKSRLLSDRFSAERPKGSFSTLEIQRTEQGDSAMYLCASSPGQGTYNEQFFGPGTRLTVL.

CDR3 bases: TGTGCCAGCACTTTGGGACTGACAGGCACCGAGCAGTACTTC. Its translation: CASTLGLTGTEQYF. The chain combines TRBV12-3 or TRBV12-4 with TRBJ2-7; the D call may be TRBD1 or TRBD2 (6 bases each). The V and J ends lost 7 bases and 6 bases respectively, with 19 bases between them. The CDR3 has 14 residues.

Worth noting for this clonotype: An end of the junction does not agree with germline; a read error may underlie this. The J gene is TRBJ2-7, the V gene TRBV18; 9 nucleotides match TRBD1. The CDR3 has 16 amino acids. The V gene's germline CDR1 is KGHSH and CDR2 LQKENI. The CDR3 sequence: CASSPSWGQGSHEQYF. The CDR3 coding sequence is TGTGCCAGCTCACCATCCTGGGGACAGGGCTCCCACGAGCAGTACTTC.

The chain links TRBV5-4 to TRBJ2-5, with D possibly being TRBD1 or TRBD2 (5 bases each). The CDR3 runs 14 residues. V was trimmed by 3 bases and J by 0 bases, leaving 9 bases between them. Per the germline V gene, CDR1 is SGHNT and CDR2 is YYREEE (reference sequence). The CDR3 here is CASSYGTDQETQYF. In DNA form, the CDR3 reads TGTGCCAGCAGCTATGGGACGGACCAAGAGACCCAGTACTTC.

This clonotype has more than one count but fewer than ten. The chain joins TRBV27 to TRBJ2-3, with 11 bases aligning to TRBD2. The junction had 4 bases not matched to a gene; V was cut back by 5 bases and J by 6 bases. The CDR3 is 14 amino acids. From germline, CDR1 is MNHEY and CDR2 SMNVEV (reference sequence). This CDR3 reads CASSTSGSVDTQYF. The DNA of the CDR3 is TGTGCCAGCAGTACTAGCGGGAGTGTCGATACGCAGTATTTT.

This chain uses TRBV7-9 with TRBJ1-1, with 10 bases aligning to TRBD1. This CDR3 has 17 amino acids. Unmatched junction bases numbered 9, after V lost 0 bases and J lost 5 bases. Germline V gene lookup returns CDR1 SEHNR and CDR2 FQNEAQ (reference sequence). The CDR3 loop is CASSLALKRTGGTEAFF. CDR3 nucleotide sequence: TGTGCCAGCAGCTTAGCACTTAAAAGGACAGGGGGGACTGAAGCTTTCTTT.

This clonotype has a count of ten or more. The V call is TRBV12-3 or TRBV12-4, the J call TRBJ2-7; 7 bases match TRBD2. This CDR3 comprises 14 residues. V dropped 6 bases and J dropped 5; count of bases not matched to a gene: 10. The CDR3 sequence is CASRPPGGRNEQYF. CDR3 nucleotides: TGTGCCAGCAGACCGCCGGGGGGAAGGAACGAGCAGTACTTC.

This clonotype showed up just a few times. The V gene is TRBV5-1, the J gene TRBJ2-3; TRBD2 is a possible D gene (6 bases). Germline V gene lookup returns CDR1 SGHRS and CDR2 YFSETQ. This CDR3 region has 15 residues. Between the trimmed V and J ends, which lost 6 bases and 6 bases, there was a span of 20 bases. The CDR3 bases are TGCGCCAGCATCCCGGGGGTCGTAAACACGGATACGCAGTATTTT. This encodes CASIPGVVNTDTQYF.

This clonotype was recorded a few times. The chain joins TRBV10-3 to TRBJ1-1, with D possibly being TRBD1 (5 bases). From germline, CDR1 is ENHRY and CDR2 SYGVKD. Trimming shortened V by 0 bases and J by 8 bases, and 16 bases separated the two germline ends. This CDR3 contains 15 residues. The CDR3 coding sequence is TGTGCCATCAGTGAGTCGGGACGGCGACCCCGAGAAGCTTTCTTT. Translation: CAISESGRRPREAFF.

This CDR3 reads CASRLRETQYF. The CDR3 DNA follows: TGTGCCAGCAGGCTTAGAGAGACCCAGTACTTC. The chain recombines TRBV6-6 with TRBJ2-5; no clear D gene. The germline V gene has CDR1 MNHNY and CDR2 SVGAGI (reference sequence). The length of the CDR3 is 11 residues. Between the trimmed V and J ends, which lost 6 bases and 4 bases, there was a span of 6 bases.

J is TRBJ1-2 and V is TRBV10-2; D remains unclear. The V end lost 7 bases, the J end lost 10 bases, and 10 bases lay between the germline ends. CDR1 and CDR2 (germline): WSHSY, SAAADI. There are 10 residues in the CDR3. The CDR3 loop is CASKDGNYTF. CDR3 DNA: TGCGCCAGCAAGGACGGAAACTACACCTTC.

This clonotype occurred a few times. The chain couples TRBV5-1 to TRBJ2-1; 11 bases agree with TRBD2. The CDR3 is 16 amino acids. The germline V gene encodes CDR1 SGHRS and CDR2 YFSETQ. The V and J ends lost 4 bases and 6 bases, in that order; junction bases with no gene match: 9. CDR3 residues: CASSIIAGGPVNEQFF. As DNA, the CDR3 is TGCGCCAGCAGCATAATAGCGGGAGGGCCGGTCAATGAGCAGTTCTTC.

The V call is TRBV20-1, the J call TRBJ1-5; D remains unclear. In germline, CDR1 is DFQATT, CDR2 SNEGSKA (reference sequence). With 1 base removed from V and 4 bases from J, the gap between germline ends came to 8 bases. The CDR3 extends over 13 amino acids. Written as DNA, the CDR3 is TGCAGTGCTAGAGGCCCCGGGAATCAGCCCCAGCATTTT. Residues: CSARGPGNQPQHF.

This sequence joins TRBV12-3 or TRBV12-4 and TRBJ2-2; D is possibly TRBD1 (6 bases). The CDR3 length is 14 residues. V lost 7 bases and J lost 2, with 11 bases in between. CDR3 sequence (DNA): TGTGCCAGCAACAGGGACCTAAACACCGGGGAGCTGTTTTTT. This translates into CASNRDLNTGELFF.

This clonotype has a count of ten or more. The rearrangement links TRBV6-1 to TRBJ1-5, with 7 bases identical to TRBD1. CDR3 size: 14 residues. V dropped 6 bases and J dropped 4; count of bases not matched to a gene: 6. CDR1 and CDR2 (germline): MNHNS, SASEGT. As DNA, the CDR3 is TGTGCCAGCAGCCCCGGGACAGCAAATCAGCCCCAGCATTTT. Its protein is CASSPGTANQPQHF.

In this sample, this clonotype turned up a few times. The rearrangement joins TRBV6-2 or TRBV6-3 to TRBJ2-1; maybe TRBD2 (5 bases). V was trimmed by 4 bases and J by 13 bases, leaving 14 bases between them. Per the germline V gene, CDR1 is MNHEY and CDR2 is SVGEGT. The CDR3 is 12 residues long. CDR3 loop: CASSLQRTAQFF. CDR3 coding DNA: TGTGCCAGCAGTTTACAGAGGACTGCCCAGTTCTTC.

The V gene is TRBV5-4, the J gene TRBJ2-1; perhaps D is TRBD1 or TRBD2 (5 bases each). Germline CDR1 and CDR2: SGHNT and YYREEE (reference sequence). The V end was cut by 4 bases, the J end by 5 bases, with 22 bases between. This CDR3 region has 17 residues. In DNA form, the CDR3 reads TGTGCCAGCAGCAGGCCTGGGCAGGGAGTATCGAACAATGAGCAGTTCTTC. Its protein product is CASSRPGQGVSNNEQFF.

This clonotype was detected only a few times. This CDR3 reads CASVLRAGGFYNEQFF. The CDR3 nucleotides are TGTGCCAGCGTCCTCCGAGCGGGGGGGTTCTACAATGAGCAGTTCTTC. The V gene is TRBV27, the J gene TRBJ2-1, with 10 bases lining up with TRBD2. The junction had 10 bases not matched to a gene; V was cut back by 8 bases and J by 3 bases. Germline CDR1 is MNHEY and CDR2 is SMNVEV (reference sequence). This CDR3 has 16 residues.

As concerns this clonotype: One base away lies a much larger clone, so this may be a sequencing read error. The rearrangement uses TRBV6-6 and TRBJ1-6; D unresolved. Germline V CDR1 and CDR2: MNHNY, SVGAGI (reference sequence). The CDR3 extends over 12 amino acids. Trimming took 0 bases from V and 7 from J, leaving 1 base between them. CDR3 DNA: TGTGCCAGCAGTTACTCGAATTCACCCCTCCACTTT. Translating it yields CASSYSNSPLHF.

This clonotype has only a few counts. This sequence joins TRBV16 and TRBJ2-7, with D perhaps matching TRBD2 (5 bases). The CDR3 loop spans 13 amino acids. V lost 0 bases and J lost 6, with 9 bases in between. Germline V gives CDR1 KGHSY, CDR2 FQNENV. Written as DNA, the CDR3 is TGTGCCAGCAGCCAATCGACTAAAGGCGAGCAGTACTTC. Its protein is CASSQSTKGEQYF.